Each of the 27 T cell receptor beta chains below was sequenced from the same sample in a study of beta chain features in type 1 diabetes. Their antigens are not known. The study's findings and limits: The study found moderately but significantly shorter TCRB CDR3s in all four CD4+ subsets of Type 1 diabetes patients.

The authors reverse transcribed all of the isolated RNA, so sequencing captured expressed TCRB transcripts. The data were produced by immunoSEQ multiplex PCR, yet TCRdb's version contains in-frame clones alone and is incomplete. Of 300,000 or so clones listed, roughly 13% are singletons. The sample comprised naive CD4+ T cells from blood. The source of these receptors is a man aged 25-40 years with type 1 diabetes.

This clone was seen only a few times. In nucleotides, the CDR3 is TGCGCCAGCAGCCACAATATAGGACTAGCGGGTACCACAGATACGCAGTATTTT. Its protein is CASSHNIGLAGTTDTQYF. This rearrangement joins TRBV4-3 to TRBJ2-3, with TRBD2 identical over 11 bases. The V gene end was trimmed by 3 bases and the J gene end by 2 bases; junction bases not matched to a gene: 10. CDR3 length equals 18 residues. Germline V CDR1 and CDR2: LGHNA, YSLEER.

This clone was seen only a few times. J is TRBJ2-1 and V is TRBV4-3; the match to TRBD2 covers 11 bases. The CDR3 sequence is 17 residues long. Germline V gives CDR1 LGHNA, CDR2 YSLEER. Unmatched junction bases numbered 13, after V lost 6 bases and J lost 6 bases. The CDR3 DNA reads TGCGCCAGCAGTGCCCAGACACTAGCGGGAGAAATCAATGAGCAGTTCTTC. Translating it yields CASSAQTLAGEINEQFF.

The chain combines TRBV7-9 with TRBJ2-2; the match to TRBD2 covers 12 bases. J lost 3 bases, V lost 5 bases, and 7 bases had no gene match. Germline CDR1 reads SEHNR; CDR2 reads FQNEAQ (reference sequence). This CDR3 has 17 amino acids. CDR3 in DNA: TGTGCCAGCAGCCGTCGACTAGCGGGAGAGGACACCGGGGAGCTGTTTTTT. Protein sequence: CASSRRLAGEDTGELFF.

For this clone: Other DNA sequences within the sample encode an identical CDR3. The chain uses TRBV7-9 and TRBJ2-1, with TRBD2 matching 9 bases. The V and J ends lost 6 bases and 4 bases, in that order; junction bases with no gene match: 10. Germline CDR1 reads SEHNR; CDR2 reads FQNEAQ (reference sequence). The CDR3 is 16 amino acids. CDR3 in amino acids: CASSPGGSGGYNEQFF. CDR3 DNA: TGTGCCAGCAGTCCCGGGGGTAGCGGGGGATACAATGAGCAGTTCTTC.

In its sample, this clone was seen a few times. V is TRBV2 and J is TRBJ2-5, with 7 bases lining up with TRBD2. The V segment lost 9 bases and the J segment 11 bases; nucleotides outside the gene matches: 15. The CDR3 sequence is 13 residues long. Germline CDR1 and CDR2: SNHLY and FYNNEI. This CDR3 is CASTWTRGNEQYF. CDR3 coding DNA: TGTGCCAGTACCTGGACTAGGGGTAATGAGCAGTACTTC.

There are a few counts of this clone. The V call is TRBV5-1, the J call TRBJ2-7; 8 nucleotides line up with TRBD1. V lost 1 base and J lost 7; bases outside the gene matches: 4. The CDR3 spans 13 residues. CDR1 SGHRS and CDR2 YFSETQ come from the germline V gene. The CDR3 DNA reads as TGCGCCAGCAGCTTGCAGGGGGCGACTGAGCAGTACTTC. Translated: CASSLQGATEQYF.

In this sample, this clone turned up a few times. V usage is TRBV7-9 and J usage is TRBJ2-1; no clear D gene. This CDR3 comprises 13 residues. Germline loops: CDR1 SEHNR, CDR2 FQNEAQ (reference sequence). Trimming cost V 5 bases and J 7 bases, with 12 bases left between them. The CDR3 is CASSQTQANEQFF. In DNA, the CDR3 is TGTGCCAGCAGCCAAACCCAGGCGAATGAGCAGTTCTTC.

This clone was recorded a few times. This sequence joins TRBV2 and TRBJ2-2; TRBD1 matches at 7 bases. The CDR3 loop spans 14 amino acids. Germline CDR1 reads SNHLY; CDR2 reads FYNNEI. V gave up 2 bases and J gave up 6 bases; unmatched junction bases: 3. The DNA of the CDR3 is TGTGCCAGCAGTGAAACAGGGGTGCCCGGGGAGCTGTTTTTT. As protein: CASSETGVPGELFF.

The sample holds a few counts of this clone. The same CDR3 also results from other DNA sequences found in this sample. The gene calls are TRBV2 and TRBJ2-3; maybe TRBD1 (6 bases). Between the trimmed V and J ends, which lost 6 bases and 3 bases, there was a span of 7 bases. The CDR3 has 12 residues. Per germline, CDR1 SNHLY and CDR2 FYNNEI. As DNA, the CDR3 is TGTGCCAGCAGGACAGGTACAGATACGCAGTATTTT. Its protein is CASRTGTDTQYF.

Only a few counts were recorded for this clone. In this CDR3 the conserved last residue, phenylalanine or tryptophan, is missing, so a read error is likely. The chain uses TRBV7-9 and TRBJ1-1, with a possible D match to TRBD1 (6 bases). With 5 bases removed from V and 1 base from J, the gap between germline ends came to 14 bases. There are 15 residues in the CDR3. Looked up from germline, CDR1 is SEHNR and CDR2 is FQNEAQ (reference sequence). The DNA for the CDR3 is TGTGCCAGCAGCCCCGGACAGCCCTCGAACACTGAAGCTTTCCTT. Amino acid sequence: CASSPGQPSNTEAFL.

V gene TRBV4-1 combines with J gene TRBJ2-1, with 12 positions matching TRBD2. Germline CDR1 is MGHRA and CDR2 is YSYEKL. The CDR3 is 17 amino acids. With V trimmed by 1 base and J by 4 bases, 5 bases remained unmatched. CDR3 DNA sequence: TGCGCCAGCAGCCAAGTCGGACTAGCGGGACTTTACAATGAGCAGTTCTTC. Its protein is CASSQVGLAGLYNEQFF.

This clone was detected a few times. The CDR3, as DNA: TGTGCCAGCAGCTCGCGTGGCGAGCAGTACTTC. Translating it yields CASSSRGEQYF. This chain connects TRBV5-6 to TRBJ2-7; D call uncertain. V shed 3 bases and J shed 6 bases, with 7 bases lying between them. There are 11 residues in the CDR3. CDR1 and CDR2 from the germline V gene are SGHDT and YYEEEE.

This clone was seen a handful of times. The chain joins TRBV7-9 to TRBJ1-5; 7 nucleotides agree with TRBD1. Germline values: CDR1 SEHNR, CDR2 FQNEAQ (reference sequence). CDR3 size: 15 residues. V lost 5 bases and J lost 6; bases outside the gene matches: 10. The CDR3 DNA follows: TGTGCCAGCAGCCCTGACAGGGTGGGGAGTCAGCCCCAGCATTTT. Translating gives CASSPDRVGSQPQHF.

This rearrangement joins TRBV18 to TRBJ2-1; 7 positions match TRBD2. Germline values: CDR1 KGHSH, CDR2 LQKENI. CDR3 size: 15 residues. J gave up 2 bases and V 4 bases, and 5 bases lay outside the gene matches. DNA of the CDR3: TGTGCCAGCTCACGGGAGGGAGGGCCCTACAATGAGCAGTTCTTC. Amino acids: CASSREGGPYNEQFF.

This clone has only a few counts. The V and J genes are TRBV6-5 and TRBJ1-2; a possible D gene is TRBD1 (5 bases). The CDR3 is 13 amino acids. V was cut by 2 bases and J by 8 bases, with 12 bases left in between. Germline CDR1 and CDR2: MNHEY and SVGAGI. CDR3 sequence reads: CASSYIWGGGYTF. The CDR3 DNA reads TGTGCCAGCAGTTACATCTGGGGGGGAGGCTACACCTTC.

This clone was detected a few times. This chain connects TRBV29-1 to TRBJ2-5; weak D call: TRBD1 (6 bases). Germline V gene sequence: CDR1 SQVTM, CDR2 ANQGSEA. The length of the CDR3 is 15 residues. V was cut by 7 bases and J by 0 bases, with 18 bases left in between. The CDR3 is CSAPTGPDYQETQYF. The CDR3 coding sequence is TGCAGCGCCCCGACAGGCCCCGACTACCAAGAGACCCAGTACTTC.

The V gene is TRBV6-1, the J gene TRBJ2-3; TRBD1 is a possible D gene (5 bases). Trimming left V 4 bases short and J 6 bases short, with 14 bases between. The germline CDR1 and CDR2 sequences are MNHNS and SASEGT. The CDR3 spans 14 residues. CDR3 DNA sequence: TGTGCCAGCAGTGTGTCGCAGGGTCGCGATACGCAGTATTTT. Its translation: CASSVSQGRDTQYF.

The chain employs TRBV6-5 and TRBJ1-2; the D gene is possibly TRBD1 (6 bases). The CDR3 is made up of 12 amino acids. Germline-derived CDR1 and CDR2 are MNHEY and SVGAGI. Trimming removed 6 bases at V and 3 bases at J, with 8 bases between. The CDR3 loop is CASRTGDYGYTF. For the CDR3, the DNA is TGTGCCAGCAGGACAGGCGACTATGGCTACACCTTC.

Here the CDR3 reads CASSLISNRGNGYTF. DNA for the CDR3: TGTGCCAGCAGCTTAATCAGTAACAGGGGAAACGGCTACACCTTC. J is TRBJ1-2 and V is TRBV7-9; the match to TRBD1 covers 7 bases. Trimming at V came to 2 bases and at J to 8 bases, leaving 11 bases not matched to a gene. The CDR3 extends over 15 amino acids. CDR1 SEHNR and CDR2 FQNEAQ come from the germline V gene (reference sequence).

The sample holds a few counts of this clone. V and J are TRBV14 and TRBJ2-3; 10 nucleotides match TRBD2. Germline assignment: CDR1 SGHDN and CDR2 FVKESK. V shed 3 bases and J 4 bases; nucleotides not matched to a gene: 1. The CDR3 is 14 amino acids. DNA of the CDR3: TGTGCCAGCAGCCAGGGACTAGCGTCAGATACGCAGTATTTT. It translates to CASSQGLASDTQYF.

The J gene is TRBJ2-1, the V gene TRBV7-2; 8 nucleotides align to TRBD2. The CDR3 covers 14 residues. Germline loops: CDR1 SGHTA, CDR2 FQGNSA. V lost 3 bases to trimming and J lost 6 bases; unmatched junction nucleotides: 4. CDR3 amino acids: CASSFGRGGNEQFF. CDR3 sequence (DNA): TGTGCCAGCAGCTTCGGGAGGGGGGGCAATGAGCAGTTCTTC.

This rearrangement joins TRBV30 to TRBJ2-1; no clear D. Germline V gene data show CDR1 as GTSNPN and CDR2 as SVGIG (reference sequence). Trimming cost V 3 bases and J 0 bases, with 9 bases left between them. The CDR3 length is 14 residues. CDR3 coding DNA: TGTGCCTGGAGCGGGTGGCCCTCCTACAATGAGCAGTTCTTC. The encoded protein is CAWSGWPSYNEQFF.

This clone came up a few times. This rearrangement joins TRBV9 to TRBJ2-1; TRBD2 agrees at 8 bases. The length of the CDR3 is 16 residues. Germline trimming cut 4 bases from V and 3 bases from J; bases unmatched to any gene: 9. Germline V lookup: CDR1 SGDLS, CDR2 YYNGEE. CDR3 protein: CASSPRLAIDYNEQFF. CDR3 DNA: TGTGCCAGCAGCCCGCGACTAGCGATAGACTACAATGAGCAGTTCTTC.

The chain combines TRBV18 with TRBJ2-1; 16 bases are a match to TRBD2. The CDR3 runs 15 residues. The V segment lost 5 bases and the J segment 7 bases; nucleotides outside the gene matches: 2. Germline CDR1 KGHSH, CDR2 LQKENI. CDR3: CASSSGLAGGNEQFF. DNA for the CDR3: TGTGCCAGCTCATCGGGACTAGCGGGAGGGAATGAGCAGTTCTTC.

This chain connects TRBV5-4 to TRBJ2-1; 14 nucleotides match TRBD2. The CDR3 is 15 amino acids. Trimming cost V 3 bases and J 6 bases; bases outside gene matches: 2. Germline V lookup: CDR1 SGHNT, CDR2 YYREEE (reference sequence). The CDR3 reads CASSSGLAGGNEQFF. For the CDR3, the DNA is TGTGCCAGCAGCTCCGGACTAGCGGGGGGCAATGAGCAGTTCTTC.

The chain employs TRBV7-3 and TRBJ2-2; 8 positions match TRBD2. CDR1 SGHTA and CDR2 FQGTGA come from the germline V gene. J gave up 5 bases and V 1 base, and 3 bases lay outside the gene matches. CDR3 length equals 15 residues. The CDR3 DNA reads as TGTGCCAGCAGCTTAAGGTCTAGCGGGACCGGGGAGCTGTTTTTT. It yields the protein CASSLRSSGTGELFF.

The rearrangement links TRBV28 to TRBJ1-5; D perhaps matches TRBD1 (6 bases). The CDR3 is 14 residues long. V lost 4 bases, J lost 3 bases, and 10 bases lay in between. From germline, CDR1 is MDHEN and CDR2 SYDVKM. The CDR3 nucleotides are TGTGCCAGCAGTTCGCAGGGGCTCAATCAGCCCCAGCATTTT. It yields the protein CASSSQGLNQPQHF.